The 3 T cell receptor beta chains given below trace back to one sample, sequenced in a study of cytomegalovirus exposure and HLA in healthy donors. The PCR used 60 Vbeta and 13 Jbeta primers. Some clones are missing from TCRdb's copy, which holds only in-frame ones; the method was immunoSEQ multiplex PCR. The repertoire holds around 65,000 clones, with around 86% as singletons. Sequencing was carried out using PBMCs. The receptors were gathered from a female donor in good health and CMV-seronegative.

CDR3 nucleotide sequence: TGTGCCAGCAGCTTAGCGACTAGCGGGAGGGCCGGTACGCAGTATTTT. Its protein is CASSLATSGRAGTQYF. The chain carries TRBV7-8 and TRBJ2-3; the match to TRBD2 covers 14 bases. Losses at the gene ends were 0 bases for V and 8 bases for J; bases not matched to a gene: 4. In germline, CDR1 is SGHVS, CDR2 FQNEAQ. The CDR3 runs to 16 residues.

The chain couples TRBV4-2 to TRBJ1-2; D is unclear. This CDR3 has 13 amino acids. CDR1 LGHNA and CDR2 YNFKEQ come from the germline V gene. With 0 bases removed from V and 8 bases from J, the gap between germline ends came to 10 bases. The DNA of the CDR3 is TGTGCCAGCAGCCAAGAAACGGGGTACGGCTACACCTTC. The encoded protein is CASSQETGYGYTF.

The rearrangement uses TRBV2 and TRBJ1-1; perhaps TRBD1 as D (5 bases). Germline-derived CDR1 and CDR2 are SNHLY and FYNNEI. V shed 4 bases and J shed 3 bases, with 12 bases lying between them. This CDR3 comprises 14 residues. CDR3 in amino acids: CASSVGGAYTEAFF. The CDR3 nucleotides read TGTGCCAGCAGTGTTGGTGGGGCATACACTGAAGCTTTCTTT.